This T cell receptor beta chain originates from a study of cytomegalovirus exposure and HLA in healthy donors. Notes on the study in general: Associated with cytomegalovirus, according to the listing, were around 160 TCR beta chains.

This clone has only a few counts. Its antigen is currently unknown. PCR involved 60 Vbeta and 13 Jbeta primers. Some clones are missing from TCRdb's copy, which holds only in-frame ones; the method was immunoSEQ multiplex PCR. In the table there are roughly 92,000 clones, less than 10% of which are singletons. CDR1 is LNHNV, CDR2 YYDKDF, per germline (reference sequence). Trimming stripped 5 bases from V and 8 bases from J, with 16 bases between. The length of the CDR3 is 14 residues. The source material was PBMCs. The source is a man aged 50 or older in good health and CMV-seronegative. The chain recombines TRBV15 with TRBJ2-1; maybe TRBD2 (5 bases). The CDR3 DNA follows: TGTGCCACCAGCTCCCTAAGGGTGCGGGATGAGCAGTTCTTC. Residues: CATSSLRVRDEQFF.